Below are 27 T cell receptor beta chains sequenced from a single sample in a study of a mutant IDH1 vaccine in newly diagnosed glioma. Time point given: week 11, during vaccination. Each vaccine dose was 300 ug of mutant IDH1 20-mer peptide, with topical imiquimod. Sequencing was performed with immunoSEQ multiplex PCR; in TCRdb, only in-frame clones are kept and a portion is missing. There are some 60,000 clones in the sample; 80% occur only once, and more than 5.5% lies in the top ten. These receptors have no known antigen. Sequenced here: PBMCs, sampled from a glioma patient whose treatment included an IDH1 peptide vaccine. Every receptor here comes from a man aged 45 to 65 with glioma.

CDR3 DNA: TGTGCCAGCTCCTTTAGACCGAACACTGAAGCTTTCTTT. Its protein is CASSFRPNTEAFF. This chain uses TRBV6-5 with TRBJ1-1; unclear D gene. Trimming cost V 8 bases and J 1 base, with 11 bases left between them. The CDR3 is 13 amino acids. Germline CDR1 MNHEY, CDR2 SVGAGI.

The chain carries TRBV4-1 and TRBJ1-4, with 10 nucleotides matching TRBD1. Germline V gene sequence: CDR1 MGHRA, CDR2 YSYEKL. V lost 1 base to trimming and J lost 5 bases; unmatched junction nucleotides: 7. This CDR3 is built from 17 residues. CDR3 sequence: CASSQGDRGGRNEKLFF. CDR3 nucleotides: TGCGCCAGCAGCCAAGGGGACAGGGGAGGGAGAAATGAAAAACTGTTTTTT.

The chain couples TRBV4-2 to TRBJ1-1; 9 positions match TRBD1. Germline CDR1 reads LGHNA; CDR2 reads YNFKEQ. This CDR3 is 16 amino acids long. Trimming took 4 bases from V and 11 from J; bases not matched to a gene: 17. The CDR3 DNA follows: TGTGCCAGCAGCCTGTCTAGGACCCCGGGACAGGGAAGGGCTTTCTTT. Translated: CASSLSRTPGQGRAFF.

The V call is TRBV14, the J call TRBJ2-7; 10 positions match TRBD1. Looked up from germline, CDR1 is SGHDN and CDR2 is FVKESK. The V and J ends lost 4 bases and 3 bases, in that order; junction bases with no gene match: 9. The CDR3 has 16 amino acids. The CDR3 nucleotides read TGTGCCAGCAGCCCTTTGGGGGGGACAGGGGTCTACGAGCAGTACTTC. The encoded protein is CASSPLGGTGVYEQYF.

The V and J genes are TRBV4-2 and TRBJ2-7; 7 bases match TRBD2. Germline V gene data show CDR1 as LGHNA and CDR2 as YNFKEQ. The CDR3 is 15 amino acids. Germline trimming cut 0 bases from V and 3 bases from J; bases unmatched to any gene: 5. The CDR3 here is CASSQDRPSGYEQYF. The CDR3 DNA reads TGTGCCAGCAGCCAAGATAGGCCTAGCGGCTACGAGCAGTACTTC.

This clone was seen a handful of times. The V and J genes are TRBV19 and TRBJ1-1, with D uncertain. V was cut by 7 bases and J by 1 base, with 10 bases left in between. Germline values: CDR1 LNHDA, CDR2 SQIVND (reference sequence). CDR3 length equals 13 residues. The CDR3, as DNA: TGTGCCAGTACCTGGACTTCGAACACTGAAGCTTTCTTT. Protein sequence: CASTWTSNTEAFF.

V and J are TRBV4-1 and TRBJ1-3; TRBD1 aligns across 9 bases. Germline assignment: CDR1 MGHRA and CDR2 YSYEKL. The V segment lost 0 bases and the J segment 0 bases; nucleotides outside the gene matches: 6. The CDR3 length is 18 residues. CDR3 protein: CASSQDGTGTRSGNTIYF. CDR3 sequence (DNA): TGCGCCAGCAGCCAAGACGGGACAGGGACCCGCTCTGGAAACACCATATATTTT.

The chain is built from TRBV6-5 and TRBJ1-1, with a weak D call TRBD1 (5 bases). The CDR3 runs 14 residues. The V end lost 6 bases, the J end lost 1 base, and 12 bases lay between the germline ends. Germline V gene sequence: CDR1 MNHEY, CDR2 SVGAGI. The CDR3 spells CASRIDSQNTEAFF. The CDR3 region has the DNA TGTGCCAGCAGGATAGACAGCCAGAACACTGAAGCTTTCTTT.

The chain links TRBV2 to TRBJ1-3; tentative D call: TRBD1 (5 bases). This CDR3 comprises 16 residues. V lost 4 bases to trimming and J lost 0 bases, with 13 bases between them. The germline V gene has CDR1 SNHLY and CDR2 FYNNEI. The CDR3 nucleotides are TGTGCCAGCAGTGCGGTGGGGGTCAGCTCTGGAAACACCATATATTTT. Its translation is CASSAVGVSSGNTIYF.

This sequence joins TRBV19 and TRBJ2-7; perhaps TRBD2 as D (5 bases). Germline V gives CDR1 LNHDA, CDR2 SQIVND (reference sequence). Trimming stripped 1 base from V and 5 bases from J, with 15 bases between. The CDR3 sequence is 15 residues long. Written as DNA, the CDR3 is TGTGCCAGTAGTATAGGATGGACCTCGCGGGACGAGCAGTACTTC. Amino acid sequence: CASSIGWTSRDEQYF.

The CDR3 DNA reads as TGTGCCAGCAGCCTCACAACCGGGACGGCGCAAGGGCCCCAGCATTTT. It is translated as CASSLTTGTAQGPQHF. The genes are TRBV28 and TRBJ1-5; D perhaps matches TRBD1 (5 bases). Germline values: CDR1 MDHEN, CDR2 SYDVKM. CDR3 length: 16 residues. Trimming removed 6 bases from V and 9 bases from J, with 24 bases in between.

The chain couples TRBV19 to TRBJ1-5, with D uncertain. V lost 3 bases and J 0 bases, leaving 9 bases between the germline ends. The CDR3 is 15 residues long. From germline, CDR1 is LNHDA and CDR2 SQIVND (reference sequence). The chain's CDR3 is CASSIGSASNQPQHF. CDR3 nucleotide sequence: TGTGCCAGTAGTATTGGCTCTGCTAGCAATCAGCCCCAGCATTTT. Using reference TRBV19 and TRBJ1-5 for the parts outside the CDR3, the full variable domain is DGGITQSPKYLFRKEGQNVTLSCEQNLNHDAMYWYRQDPGQGLRLIYYSQIVNDFQKGDIAEGYSVSREKKESFPLTVTSAQKNPTAFYLCASSIGSASNQPQHFGDGTRLSIL.

The rearrangement links TRBV11-1 to TRBJ2-3; D tentatively reads TRBD1 or TRBD2 (5 bases each). Per germline, CDR1 SGHAT and CDR2 FQDESV (reference sequence). Trimming removed 8 bases at V and 2 bases at J, with 5 bases between. The CDR3 loop spans 11 amino acids. The CDR3 DNA reads as TGTGCCAGCGGGACCACAGATACGCAGTATTTT. This sequence encodes CASGTTDTQYF.

The chain combines TRBV5-6 with TRBJ2-2; tentative D call: TRBD2 (5 bases). Germline V gene lookup returns CDR1 SGHDT and CDR2 YYEEEE. V was cut by 1 base and J by 1 base, with 8 bases left in between. The CDR3 totals 15 residues. This CDR3 is CASSLNGMNTGELFF. In DNA form, the CDR3 reads TGTGCCAGCAGCTTGAACGGGATGAACACCGGGGAGCTGTTTTTT.

The chain recombines TRBV18 with TRBJ2-1, with 7 bases lining up with TRBD2. Germline-derived CDR1 and CDR2 are KGHSH and LQKENI. V lost 2 bases to trimming and J lost 7 bases; unmatched junction nucleotides: 5. The CDR3 extends over 14 amino acids. CDR3 sequence reads: CASSPIGTNNEQFF. In DNA, the CDR3 is TGTGCCAGCTCACCAATTGGGACTAATAATGAGCAGTTCTTC.

The chain employs TRBV5-4 and TRBJ2-4; 8 positions match TRBD2. V was pared by 1 base and J by 6 bases, with 3 bases of the junction left unmatched. This CDR3 has 14 residues. Germline V gene data show CDR1 as SGHNT and CDR2 as YYREEE (reference sequence). CDR3 in amino acids: CASSLRTSRNIQYF. CDR3 sequence (DNA): TGTGCCAGCAGCTTGCGGACTAGCAGAAACATTCAGTACTTC.

This clone rates as medium-sized. This chain connects TRBV29-1 to TRBJ2-6, with D hard to call. Germline loops: CDR1 SQVTM, CDR2 ANQGSEA. The CDR3 loop spans 14 amino acids. Trimming took off 6 bases at V and 3 bases at J, with 12 bases between the two ends. The DNA for the CDR3 is TGCAGCGTCTCTGGGGATGGTGGGGCCAACGTCCTGACTTTC. It codes for CSVSGDGGANVLTF.

The chain employs TRBV5-1 and TRBJ2-7; tentatively, D is TRBD1 (6 bases). Looked up from germline, CDR1 is SGHRS and CDR2 is YFSETQ. CDR3 size: 13 residues. Trimming pared 6 bases from V and 5 bases from J, leaving 15 bases between. This CDR3 reads CASNRVPRDEQYF. The CDR3 nucleotides are TGCGCCAGCAACAGGGTTCCGCGTGACGAGCAGTACTTC.

The rearrangement uses TRBV29-1 and TRBJ2-4; D might be TRBD1 (6 bases). The CDR3 is made up of 15 amino acids. CDR1 is SQVTM, CDR2 ANQGSEA, per germline. The V end was cut by 2 bases, the J end by 1 base, with 12 bases between. The CDR3 DNA reads TGCAGCGTTGAAACGTGGGGGCAGGCCAAAAACATTCAGTACTTC. Protein sequence: CSVETWGQAKNIQYF.

This clone showed up just a few times. The J gene is TRBJ2-3, the V gene TRBV20-1; D unresolved. Trimming removed 5 bases from V and 8 bases from J, with 2 bases in between. Looked up from germline, CDR1 is DFQATT and CDR2 is SNEGSKA (reference sequence). The CDR3 has 8 amino acids. This CDR3 reads CSAGTQYF. The CDR3 coding sequence is TGCAGTGCTGGTACGCAGTATTTT.

The table lists this clone with many counts. This chain links TRBV14 with TRBJ1-1; 11 bases fit TRBD1. Germline loops: CDR1 SGHDN, CDR2 FVKESK. The CDR3 is 16 amino acids. Germline trimming cut 3 bases from V and 6 bases from J; bases unmatched to any gene: 9. Written as DNA, the CDR3 is TGTGCCAGCAGCCAGGTCACCGGGACAGGGGGTCCTGAAGCTTTCTTT. This encodes CASSQVTGTGGPEAFF.

The V call is TRBV25-1, the J call TRBJ1-5; unclear D gene. Trimming cost V 1 base and J 4 bases, with 5 bases left between them. This CDR3 comprises 13 residues. Looked up from germline, CDR1 is MGHDK and CDR2 is SYGVNS. CDR3 sequence reads: CASSESANQPQHF. CDR3 nucleotide sequence: TGTGCCAGCAGTGAATCGGCGAATCAGCCCCAGCATTTT.

The J gene is TRBJ2-7, the V gene TRBV29-1; 12 nucleotides align to TRBD2. The germline gives CDR1 SQVTM, CDR2 ANQGSEA. After removal of 7 bases from V and 4 bases from J, the junction contained 8 bases not matched to a gene. The CDR3 extends over 14 amino acids. The CDR3 DNA is TGCAGCGCCAAAAGGCTAGCGGGAGGGTACGAGCAGTACTTC. Encoded protein: CSAKRLAGGYEQYF.

This chain links TRBV15 with TRBJ1-5; no definite D call. The V and J ends lost 0 bases and 7 bases respectively, with 10 bases between them. This CDR3 is built from 14 residues. Per germline, CDR1 LNHNV and CDR2 YYDKDF (reference sequence). The CDR3 region has the DNA TGTGCCACCAGCAGAGATCTAGGTAAACAGCCCCAGCATTTT. This encodes CATSRDLGKQPQHF.

The V call is TRBV9, the J call TRBJ1-6; D may be TRBD1 (6 bases). This CDR3 is built from 14 residues. Germline V gives CDR1 SGDLS, CDR2 YYNGEE. Trimming removed 3 bases at V and 14 bases at J, with 18 bases between. This CDR3 reads CASSATGLGRTLHF. CDR3 DNA: TGTGCCAGCAGCGCGACAGGCCTTGGGAGGACCCTCCACTTT. The full variable domain, its missing parts supplied by reference TRBV9 and TRBJ1-6, is DSGVTQTPKHLITATGQRVTLRCSPRSGDLSVYWYQQSLDQGLQFLIQYYNGEERAKGNILERFSAQQFPDLHSELNLSSLELGDSALYFCASSATGLGRTLHFGNGTRLTVT.

This chain uses TRBV2 with TRBJ1-4, with 7 positions matching TRBD1. The CDR3 length is 13 residues. With V trimmed by 6 bases and J by 8 bases, 6 bases remained unmatched. Germline V CDR1 and CDR2: SNHLY, FYNNEI. The DNA of the CDR3 is TGTGCCAGCAGGCGACAGGGTGGAGAAAAACTGTTTTTT. Amino acid sequence: CASRRQGGEKLFF. The full variable domain, with the rest looked up from reference TRBV2 and TRBJ1-4, is EPEVTQTPSHQVTQMGQEVILRCVPISNHLYFYWYRQILGQKVEFLVSFYNNEISEKSEIFDDQFSVERPDGSNFTLKIRSTKLEDSAMYFCASRRQGGEKLFFGSGTQLSVL.

V usage is TRBV4-2 and J usage is TRBJ1-3; a weak D match, TRBD1 (5 bases). Germline V CDR1 and CDR2: LGHNA, YNFKEQ. The CDR3 has 17 amino acids. V lost 0 bases and J 0 bases, leaving 12 bases between the germline ends. Here the CDR3 DNA reads TGTGCCAGCAGCCAAGATCTTGCACAGGCCTCTGGAAACACCATATATTTT. Translated, it gives CASSQDLAQASGNTIYF.